This T cell receptor (beta chain) was profiled in a study of T cells in Graves' hyperthyroidism and ophthalmopathy. This clonotype occurred many times. Amplification yielded TCR beta CDR3 regions, with RNA transcripts as the source. RT-PCR in the first round (using the HTBI primer set) targeted the TCR CDR3. TCRdb passed the multiplex PCR reads through MiXCR, listing each CDR3 protein once. The table shows some 600,000 distinct CDR3 sequences, with over 11% occurring only once. Blood dates from first hyperthyroidism diagnosis, before any ophthalmopathy symptoms. PBMCs were derived from 9.5 to 10 ml fresh peripheral blood. The sequence derives from a woman in her twenties or thirties with Graves' hyperthyroidism that later progressed to Graves' ophthalmopathy. Sequenced sample: blood.

For the CDR3, the DNA is TGTGCCAGCAGCTTAACCCGGGCACCTGAGGAAAAACTGTTTTTT. The encoded protein is CASSLTRAPEEKLFF. This chain connects TRBV7-9 to TRBJ1-4; no firm D call. In germline, CDR1 is SEHNR, CDR2 FQNEAQ (reference sequence). The CDR3 runs 15 residues. Trimming took 2 bases from V and 8 from J, leaving 15 bases between them.